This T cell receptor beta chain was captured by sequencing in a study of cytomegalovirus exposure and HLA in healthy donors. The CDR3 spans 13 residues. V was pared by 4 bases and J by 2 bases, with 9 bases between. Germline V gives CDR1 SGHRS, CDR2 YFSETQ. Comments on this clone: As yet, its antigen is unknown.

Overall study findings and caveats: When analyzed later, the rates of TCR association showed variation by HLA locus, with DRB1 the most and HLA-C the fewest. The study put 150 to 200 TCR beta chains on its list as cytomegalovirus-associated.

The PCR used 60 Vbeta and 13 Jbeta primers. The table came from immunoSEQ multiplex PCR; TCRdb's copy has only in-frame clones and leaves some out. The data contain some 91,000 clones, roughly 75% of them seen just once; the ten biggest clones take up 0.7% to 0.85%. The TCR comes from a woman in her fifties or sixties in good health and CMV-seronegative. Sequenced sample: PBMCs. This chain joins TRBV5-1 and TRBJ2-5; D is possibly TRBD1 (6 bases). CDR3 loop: CASSSGQQETQYF. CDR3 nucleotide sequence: TGCGCCAGCAGCAGCGGACAGCAAGAGACCCAGTACTTC.